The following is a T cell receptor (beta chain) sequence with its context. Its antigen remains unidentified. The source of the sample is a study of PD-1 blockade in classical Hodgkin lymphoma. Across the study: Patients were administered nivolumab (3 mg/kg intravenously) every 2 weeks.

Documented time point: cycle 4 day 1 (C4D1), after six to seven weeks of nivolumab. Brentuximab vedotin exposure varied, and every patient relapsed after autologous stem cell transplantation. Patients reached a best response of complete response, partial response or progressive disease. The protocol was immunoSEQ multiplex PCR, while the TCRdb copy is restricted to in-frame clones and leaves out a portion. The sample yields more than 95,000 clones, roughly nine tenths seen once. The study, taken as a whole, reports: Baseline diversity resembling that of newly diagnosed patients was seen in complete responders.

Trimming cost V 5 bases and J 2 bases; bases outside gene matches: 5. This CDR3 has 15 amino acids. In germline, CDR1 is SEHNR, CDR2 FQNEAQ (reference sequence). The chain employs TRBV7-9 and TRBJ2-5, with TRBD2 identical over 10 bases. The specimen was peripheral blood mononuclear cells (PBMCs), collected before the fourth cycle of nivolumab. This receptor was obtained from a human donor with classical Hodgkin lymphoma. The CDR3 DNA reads TGTGCCAGCAGCGCCGCGACTAGCGGGCAAGAGACCCAGTACTTC. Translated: CASSAATSGQETQYF.